These 16 T cell receptor beta chains came from one sample sequenced in a study of CD8 T cells in Susac syndrome. Random-hexamer reverse transcription was applied to roughly 0.5 to 1 ug RNA. TCRdb re-derived calls from the immunoSEQ multiplex PCR reads in MiXCR, one entry per CDR3 protein. The sample consists of around 200,000 distinct CDR3 sequences, roughly 94% of them appearing once. The material sequenced was CD8+ T cells from PBMCs. These receptors were taken from a human donor with Susac syndrome.

The count of this clonotype is one. The rearrangement uses TRBV3-1 and TRBJ2-7; possibly TRBD1 for D (6 bases). In germline, CDR1 is LGHDT, CDR2 YNNKEL (reference sequence). The CDR3 has 14 amino acids. The V end lost 1 base, the J end lost 4 bases, and 11 bases lay between the germline ends. The CDR3 sequence is CASSQGRGLYEQYF. The CDR3 DNA reads as TGTGCCAGCAGCCAAGGCAGGGGATTATACGAGCAGTACTTC.

J is TRBJ2-5 and V is TRBV7-8; D ambiguous. Germline CDR1 reads SGHVS; CDR2 reads FQNEAQ. This CDR3 is built from 15 residues. V was pared by 3 bases and J by 0 bases, with 11 bases between. The CDR3 here is CASSFRAGDQETQYF. The CDR3, as DNA: TGTGCCAGCAGCTTTAGGGCAGGCGACCAAGAGACCCAGTACTTC.

The J gene is TRBJ2-1, the V gene TRBV5-6; TRBD1 matches at 7 bases. The CDR3 runs 14 residues. CDR1 SGHDT and CDR2 YYEEEE come from the germline V gene. The ends lost 4 bases at V and 7 bases at J; junction bases unmatched: 8. The CDR3 DNA sequence: TGTGCCAGCAGCGGTTCCGGGACAGCTAATGAGCAGTTCTTC. Amino acid sequence: CASSGSGTANEQFF. The full variable domain, in which reference TRBV5-6 and TRBJ2-1 provide the parts outside the CDR3, is DAGVTQSPTHLIKTRGQQVTLRCSPKSGHDTVSWYQQALGQGPQFIFQYYEEEERQRGNFPDRFSGHQFPNYSSELNVNALLLGDSALYLCASSGSGTANEQFFGPGTRLTVL.

V and J are TRBV12-3 or TRBV12-4 and TRBJ1-2; TRBD1 agrees at 8 bases. CDR3 size: 13 residues. Trimming removed 5 bases from V and 8 bases from J; junction bases left unmatched: 7. The CDR3 DNA is TGTGCCAGCAGTGGGCAGGGGGCCAAAGGCTACACCTTC. Its translation is CASSGQGAKGYTF.

This sequence joins TRBV23-1 and TRBJ1-4, with 8 bases aligning to TRBD1. TRBV23-1 is an ORF, with its function uncertain. The CDR3 extends over 15 amino acids. V lost 2 bases and J lost 3; bases outside the gene matches: 2. The CDR3 protein is CASSQTGQANEKLFF. The CDR3 DNA reads as TGCGCCAGCAGTCAAACGGGACAGGCTAATGAAAAACTGTTTTTT.

This chain joins TRBV3-1 and TRBJ1-2; D uncertain. CDR3 length: 13 amino acids. V lost 1 base to trimming and J lost 4 bases, with 7 bases between them. CDR1 and CDR2 from the germline V gene are LGHDT and YNNKEL (reference sequence). The CDR3 coding sequence is TGTGCCAGCAGCCAAGCACAGTTCTATGGCTACACCTTC. It codes for CASSQAQFYGYTF.

CDR3 residues: CASSPVDPGASYNEQFF. CDR3 nucleotide sequence: TGTGCCAGCAGTCCCGTCGACCCCGGTGCGTCCTACAATGAGCAGTTCTTC. The chain recombines TRBV27 with TRBJ2-1; D is uncertain. Trimming removed 5 bases at V and 1 base at J, with 18 bases between. The CDR3 extends over 17 amino acids. Germline V CDR1 and CDR2: MNHEY, SMNVEV (reference sequence).

Points on this clonotype: Compared with germline, one end of the junction differs, possibly owing to a read error. The rearrangement joins TRBV3-1 to TRBJ2-3; D gene unclear. CDR3 length: 11 residues. Germline V gene sequence: CDR1 LGHDT, CDR2 YNNKEL (reference sequence). Here the CDR3 DNA reads TGTGCCAGCAGTGTTTTAGATGCGCAGTATTTT. Its translation: CASSVLDAQYF.

This clonotype was recorded once. The chain combines TRBV29-1 with TRBJ2-2; 7 nucleotides line up with TRBD2. The CDR3 covers 13 residues. Germline V gene data show CDR1 as SQVTM and CDR2 as ANQGSEA. The V and J ends lost 0 bases and 6 bases, in that order; junction bases with no gene match: 1. The CDR3 DNA follows: TGCAGCGTTGAAGACGGACTAGCCGGGGAGCTGTTTTTT. It translates to CSVEDGLAGELFF.

V gene TRBV5-7 combines with J gene TRBJ2-1; TRBD1 matches at 7 bases. TRBV5-7 is known as an ORF, though its function is uncertain. Unmatched junction bases numbered 11, after V lost 4 bases and J lost 4 bases. The CDR3 has 16 amino acids. The CDR3 protein is CASSPTGILRYNEQFF. The CDR3, as DNA: TGTGCCAGCAGCCCGACAGGGATCCTCAGGTACAATGAGCAGTTCTTC.

V is TRBV27 and J is TRBJ1-1, with TRBD1 matching over 10 bases. The CDR3 covers 15 residues. Germline lookup yields CDR1 MNHEY and CDR2 SMNVEV (reference sequence). Trimming removed 4 bases from V and 5 bases from J; junction bases left unmatched: 7. The DNA for the CDR3 is TGTGCCAGCAGTTATTCGGGACAGGGGAGGACTGAAGCTTTCTTT. Translating it yields CASSYSGQGRTEAFF.

The V and J genes are TRBV13 and TRBJ2-5; D not certain. Germline V gene lookup returns CDR1 PRHDT and CDR2 FYEKMQ (reference sequence). The CDR3 length is 15 residues. The CDR3 bases are TGTGCGAGTCAGGTTGGTTACGTAAGAAAAGAGACCCAGTACTTC. Amino acids: CASQVGYVRKETQYF.

This chain connects TRBV4-1 to TRBJ1-2; TRBD1 is a possible D gene (5 bases). This CDR3 region has 15 residues. From germline, CDR1 is MGHRA and CDR2 YSYEKL. Trimming left V 8 bases short and J 0 bases short, with 16 bases between. Here the CDR3 reads CASGPRDSSNYGYTF. The CDR3, as DNA: TGCGCCAGCGGGCCGCGGGACTCCTCTAACTATGGCTACACCTTC.

The chain combines TRBV7-8 with TRBJ2-7, with TRBD1 matching 7 bases. Losses at the gene ends were 5 bases for V and 4 bases for J; bases not matched to a gene: 8. Looked up from germline, CDR1 is SGHVS and CDR2 is FQNEAQ. This CDR3 has 14 amino acids. CDR3 protein: CASSGWTGRYEQYF. In DNA form, the CDR3 reads TGTGCCAGCAGCGGGTGGACAGGTCGTTACGAGCAGTACTTC.

This chain links TRBV19 with TRBJ1-5; 9 nucleotides match TRBD1. V dropped 6 bases and J dropped 4; count of bases not matched to a gene: 4. This CDR3 is 14 amino acids long. Germline values: CDR1 LNHDA, CDR2 SQIVND (reference sequence). The CDR3 sequence is CASSEGTGNQPQHF. DNA of the CDR3: TGTGCCAGTAGCGAAGGGACAGGGAATCAGCCCCAGCATTTT. Full variable domain (remainder filled in from reference TRBV19 and TRBJ1-5): DGGITQSPKYLFRKEGQNVTLSCEQNLNHDAMYWYRQDPGQGLRLIYYSQIVNDFQKGDIAEGYSVSREKKESFPLTVTSAQKNPTAFYLCASSEGTGNQPQHFGDGTRLSIL.

This rearrangement joins TRBV30 to TRBJ2-5; TRBD2 aligns across 8 bases. Germline CDR1 and CDR2: GTSNPN and SVGIG (reference sequence). The CDR3 loop spans 14 amino acids. Trimming cost V 4 bases and J 5 bases; bases outside gene matches: 9. CDR3 sequence: CAWNAGGAEETQYF. The CDR3 nucleotides are TGTGCCTGGAACGCCGGGGGGGCCGAGGAGACCCAGTACTTC.